This TCR beta chain was sequenced during a study of shared clonotypes between healthy human individuals. This CDR3 comprises 15 residues. The V and J ends lost 0 bases and 7 bases respectively, with 15 bases between them. Germline V gene sequence: CDR1 MNHEY, CDR2 SMNVEV (reference sequence). Using immunoSEQ multiplex PCR, the repertoire was profiled, and TCRdb retains in-frame clones only, with some absent. The profile shows just over 2,000,000 clones, approximately 95% of them singletons. The sequence was obtained from a man aged 18 to 35 in good health. The sequenced sample consisted of naive CD4+ T cells sorted from blood. Regarding subset: CD45RA+ positively selected. The chain uses TRBV27 and TRBJ2-5; D ambiguous. For the CDR3, the DNA is TGTGCCAGCAGTTTATCGTCCAAGGCTGGGGTGACCCAGTACTTC. This gives the protein CASSLSSKAGVTQYF.